This T cell receptor beta chain is from a study of blood T cell repertoires in COVID-19. This CDR3 spans 14 amino acids. J lost 4 bases, V lost 10 bases, and 11 bases had no gene match. Per the germline V gene, CDR1 is MNHEY and CDR2 is SVGAGI. Authors' methods: How many nucleated cells were present was estimated from reference gene primer amplification. The protocol was immunoSEQ multiplex PCR, while the TCRdb copy is restricted to in-frame clones and leaves out a portion. V and J calls and clone size are given by that table; D and trimming were obtained from the DNA. Here the sample spans some 150,000 clones, 80% to 85% being singletons.

This rearrangement joins TRBV6-5 to TRBJ1-2; 8 nucleotides agree with TRBD1. What was sequenced was peripheral blood. The source is a woman aged 60-75 years with acute or convalescent COVID-19. The DNA of the CDR3 is TGTGCCACCCTAAAAGACAGGGGTAGCTATGGCTACACCTTC. It specifies CATLKDRGSYGYTF.